The T cell receptor beta chain described here comes from a study of cytotoxic CD8 clonotypes in ibrutinib-treated CLL. The CDR3 spans 15 residues. The V gene's germline CDR1 is SGHNT and CDR2 YYREEE (reference sequence). Trimming removed 3 bases from V and 6 bases from J; junction bases left unmatched: 6. Depth targeted 1 in 200,000 to 1 in 1 million T cells, averaging 10x coverage per clonotype. Assay used: immunoSEQ multiplex PCR; TCRdb lists only in-frame clones, some missing. The sample holds about 200,000 clones; 79% are singletons and the top ten take over 10%. The TCR comes from a human donor with chronic lymphocytic leukemia. The gene calls are TRBV5-4 and TRBJ1-4; 9 bases map to TRBD1. The starting material was PBMCs, obtained after 12 months of ibrutinib treatment. The DNA for the CDR3 is TGTGCCAGCAGCTCATCCGGGACAGGGCATGAAAAACTGTTTTTT. Its protein product is CASSSSGTGHEKLFF.